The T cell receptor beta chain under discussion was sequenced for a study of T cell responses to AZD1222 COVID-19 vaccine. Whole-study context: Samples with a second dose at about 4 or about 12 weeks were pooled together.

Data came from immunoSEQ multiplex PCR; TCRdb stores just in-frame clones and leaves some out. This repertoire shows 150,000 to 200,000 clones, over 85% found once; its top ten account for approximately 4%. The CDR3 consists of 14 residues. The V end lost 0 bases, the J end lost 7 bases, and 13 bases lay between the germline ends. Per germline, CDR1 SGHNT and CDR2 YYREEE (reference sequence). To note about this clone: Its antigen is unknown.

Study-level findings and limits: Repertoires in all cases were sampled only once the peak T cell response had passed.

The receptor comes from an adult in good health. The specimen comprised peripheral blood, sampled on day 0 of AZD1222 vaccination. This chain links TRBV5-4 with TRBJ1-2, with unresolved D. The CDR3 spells CASSLVLAGRGYTF. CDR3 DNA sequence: TGTGCCAGCAGCTTGGTGTTGGCAGGACGTGGCTACACCTTC.